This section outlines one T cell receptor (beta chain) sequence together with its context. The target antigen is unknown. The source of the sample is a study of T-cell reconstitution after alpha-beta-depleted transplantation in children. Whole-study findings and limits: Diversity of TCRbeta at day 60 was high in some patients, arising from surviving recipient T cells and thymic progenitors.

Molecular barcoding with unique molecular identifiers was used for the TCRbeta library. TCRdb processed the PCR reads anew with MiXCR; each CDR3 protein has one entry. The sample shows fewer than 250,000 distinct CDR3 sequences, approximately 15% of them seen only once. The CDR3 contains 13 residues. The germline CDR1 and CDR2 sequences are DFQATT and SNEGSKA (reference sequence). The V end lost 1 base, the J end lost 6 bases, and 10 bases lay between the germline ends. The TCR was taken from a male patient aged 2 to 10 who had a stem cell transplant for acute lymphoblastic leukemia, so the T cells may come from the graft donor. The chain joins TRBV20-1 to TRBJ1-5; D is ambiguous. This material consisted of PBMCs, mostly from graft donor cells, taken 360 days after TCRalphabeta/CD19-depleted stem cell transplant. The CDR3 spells CSARVGESQPQHF. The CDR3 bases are TGCAGTGCTAGAGTTGGGGAGAGTCAGCCCCAGCATTTT.